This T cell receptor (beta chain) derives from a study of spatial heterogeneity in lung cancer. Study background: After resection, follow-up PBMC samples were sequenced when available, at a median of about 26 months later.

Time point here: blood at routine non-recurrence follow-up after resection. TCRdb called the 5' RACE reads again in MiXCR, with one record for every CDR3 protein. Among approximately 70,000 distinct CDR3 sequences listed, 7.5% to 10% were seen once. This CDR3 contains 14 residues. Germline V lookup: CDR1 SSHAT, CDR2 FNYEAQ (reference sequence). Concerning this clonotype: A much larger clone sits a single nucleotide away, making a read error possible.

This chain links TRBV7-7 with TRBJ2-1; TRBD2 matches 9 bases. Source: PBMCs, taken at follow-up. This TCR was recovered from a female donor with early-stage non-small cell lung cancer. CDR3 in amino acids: CASSQGLADNEQFF. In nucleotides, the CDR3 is TGTGCTAGCAGCCAGGGACTAGCAGACAATGAGCAGTTCTTC.